This TCR beta chain was obtained from a study of blood T cell repertoires in COVID-19. Participant age was 18 to 89 years, and participants resided in roughly 24 US areas. In the source study's methods: Reference gene primer amplification gave nucleated cell count estimates. Repertoires were generated with immunoSEQ multiplex PCR, while TCRdb's copy carries only in-frame clones and drops some. V and J calls and clone size are those listed in that table; D and trimming were worked out from the DNA. The data contain roughly 250,000 clones, over 80% of them seen just once; the ten biggest clones take up approximately 1.9%. Germline-derived CDR1 and CDR2 are SQVTM and ANQGSEA. CDR3 length: 11 residues. V was cut by 4 bases and J by 0 bases, with 3 bases left in between. This clone was detected only a few times.

The sequenced sample consisted of PBMCs or T cells enriched from blood (not recorded which). This clonotype originated in a woman aged 18-35 years who had recovered from COVID-19. The V and J genes are TRBV29-1 and TRBJ1-1; D gene ambiguous. The CDR3 region has the DNA TGCAGCGTTGGGCTGAACACTGAAGCTTTCTTT. This encodes CSVGLNTEAFF.